These T cell receptor beta chains were read from a single sample in a study of T-cell reconstitution after alpha-beta-depleted transplantation in children. Using its own MiXCR run on the PCR reads, TCRdb lists one record per CDR3 protein. The data contain about 580,000 distinct CDR3 sequences, around 23% of them singletons. The sample consisted of PBMCs, mostly from graft donor cells, taken 360 days after TCRalphabeta/CD19-depleted stem cell transplant. The receptors originated from a boy younger than two who had a stem cell transplant for acute myeloid leukemia, so the T cells may come from the graft donor. The CDR3 runs from the conserved cysteine through the conserved F or W. A D gene is named only where the DNA matches it firmly. Size is omitted from some rows. Given values are once, few, many or a class for expanded clones.

TRBV18	.	TRBJ2-1	.	TGTGCCAGCCTCACCGGGACAAGCTCCTACAATGAGCAGTTCTTC	CASLTGTSSYNEQFF
TRBV20-1	few	TRBJ1-2	.	TGCAGTGCTACAGAGACGGACAACTATGGCTACACCTTC	CSATETDNYGYTF
TRBV24-1	.	TRBJ1-1	TRBD1	TGTGCCACCAGTGACGCCGGACAGGGGGACACTGAAGCTTTCTTT	CATSDAGQGDTEAFF
TRBV12-3/TRBV12-4	few	TRBJ2-3	.	TGTGCCAGCAGTTCTTTAGGGGGGACCGGAGGGACAGATACGCAGTATTTT	CASSSLGGTGGTDTQYF
TRBV7-9	.	TRBJ2-3	TRBD1	TGTGCCAGCAGCTTAGAGGGACAGGGCACAGATACGCAGTATTTT	CASSLEGQGTDTQYF
TRBV11-2	.	TRBJ2-3	.	TGTGCCAGCAGCTGGGGACTGAACACAGATACGCAGTATTTT	CASSWGLNTDTQYF
TRBV29-1	.	TRBJ2-1	.	TGCAGCGTTGAACAGGGCGGCAATGAGCAGTTCTTC	CSVEQGGNEQFF
TRBV28	many	TRBJ2-2	TRBD2	TGTGCCAGCAGTTCACCGGGACTAGCAACCGGGGAGCTGTTTTTT	CASSSPGLATGELFF
TRBV12-3/TRBV12-4	.	TRBJ1-1	TRBD1	TGTGCCAGCACAACGGGACAGGGAGCGAACACTGAAGCTTTCTTT	CASTTGQGANTEAFF
TRBV7-2	.	TRBJ1-2	TRBD1	TGTGCCAGCAGCGGAAAGACAGGGGATCTTTATGGCTACACCTTC	CASSGKTGDLYGYTF
TRBV7-6	few	TRBJ2-1	.	TGTGCCAGCAGCTTAGCGTTACCGAATGAGCAGTTCTTC	CASSLALPNEQFF
TRBV29-1	many	TRBJ2-3	TRBD2	TGCAGCGTTGAAGGGGTAGCGGGGGGCCCCACAGATACGCAGTATTTT	CSVEGVAGGPTDTQYF
TRBV27	.	TRBJ2-1	TRBD2	TGTGCCAGTCTCGGGGGGGCGAGTTTAAATGAGCAGTTCTTC	CASLGGASLNEQFF
TRBV21-1	.	TRBJ2-2	.	TGTGCCAGCAGCTCAAACCAAGACACCGACACCGGGGAGCTGTTTTTT	CASSSNQDTDTGELFF
TRBV4-2	.	TRBJ1-2	TRBD1	TGTGCCAGCAGCCAAGAGGACAGGGGGAGAGACTATGGCTACACCTTC	CASSQEDRGRDYGYTF
TRBV6-1	many	TRBJ2-5	.	TGTGCCAGCAGTCCGTGGGGTCAGGGGAAGGCGGAGACCCAGTACTTC	CASSPWGQGKAETQYF
TRBV29-1	many	TRBJ1-3	TRBD1	TGCAGCGTTGAAGAGCTCAGGGGGATTGGAGGAAACACCATATATTTT	CSVEELRGIGGNTIYF
TRBV20-1	many	TRBJ1-2	.	TGCAGTGCTAGAGCGCCCCACTCCAACTATGGCTACACCTTC	CSARAPHSNYGYTF
TRBV9	many	TRBJ2-1	TRBD2	TGTGCCAGCAGCGTAGAGGGACTAGCGGGTAGTGAGCAGTTCTTC	CASSVEGLAGSEQFF
TRBV29-1	many	TRBJ2-1	.	TGCAGCGTGGGGGCAGTGAACAATGAGCAGTTCTTC	CSVGAVNNEQFF
TRBV6-2/TRBV6-3	.	TRBJ1-2	.	TGTGCCAGCAGACAGGTGATGAGGAATGGCTACACCTTC	CASRQVMRNGYTF